The subject of this entry is one TCR beta chain. As yet, its antigen is unknown. There were TCR beta CDR3 regions amplified from RNA transcripts. RT-PCR in the first round (using the HTBI primer set) targeted the TCR CDR3. TCRdb reanalysed the multiplex PCR reads using MiXCR and keeps one entry per CDR3 protein. The repertoire has roughly 580,000 distinct CDR3 sequences, 46% of them found once; the top ten carry 8.2%. Patients aged 18 to 65 with hyperthyroidism were newly diagnosed, with duration under 2 months. Clinical symptoms, serum thyroxine and TRAb, thyroid ultrasound and orbital computed tomography together formed the diagnostic basis. The sample is drawn from a study of T cells in Graves' hyperthyroidism and ophthalmopathy. Broader study findings: The majority of expanded thyroid clonotypes above 0.001 also appeared in blood. A median approximately 6.5 months before onset, the model predicted ophthalmopathy.

The sequenced sample was peripheral blood or thyroid tissue (not recorded which). This TCR was recovered from a woman between 18 and 30 years old with Graves' hyperthyroidism.

CDR3 loop: CASSSQGDSEAFF. For the CDR3, the DNA is TGCGCCAGCAGCTCCCAGGGGGACAGTGAAGCTTTCTTT. The V gene is TRBV5-1, the J gene TRBJ1-1; TRBD1 aligns across 7 bases. This CDR3 has 13 amino acids. CDR1 is SGHRS, CDR2 YFSETQ, per germline. Germline trimming cut 3 bases from V and 7 bases from J; bases unmatched to any gene: 6. The whole variable domain, remainder taken from reference TRBV5-1 and TRBJ1-1, is KAGVTQTPRYLIKTRGQQVTLSCSPISGHRSVSWYQQTPGQGLQFLFEYFSETQRNKGNFPGRFSGRQFSNSRSEMNVSTLELGDSALYLCASSSQGDSEAFFGQGTRLTVV.